This T cell receptor beta chain was sequenced during a study of glioma-infiltrating T cells after dendritic cell vaccination. For the study at large: Patients had newly diagnosed or recurrent glioblastoma and received dendritic cell vaccines.

Sequencing used immunoSEQ multiplex PCR; TCRdb keeps in-frame clones, though not all of them. The table includes 50,000 to 55,000 clones, 89% detected once. Regarding time point: after dendritic cell vaccination, including at tumor progression/relapse. In germline, CDR1 is SGHNT, CDR2 YENEEA. V lost 5 bases and J 5 bases, leaving 15 bases between the germline ends. The CDR3 loop spans 14 amino acids. This clone was found once. This receptor was obtained from a human donor with glioblastoma. The chain joins TRBV11-3 to TRBJ1-1, with D perhaps matching TRBD1 (5 bases). The material sequenced was blood, taken after dendritic cell vaccination. In DNA, the CDR3 is TGTGCCAGCAGCCACCTTCCTCAGGGTACTGAAGCTTTCTTT. Its protein product is CASSHLPQGTEAFF.